This TCR beta chain is from a study of blood T cell repertoires in COVID-19. Generated by immunoSEQ multiplex PCR, the TCRdb table keeps only in-frame clones and is missing some. The sample includes fewer than 200,000 clones, about 81% seen only once; the top ten take approximately 8.1%. This clone was observed a single time. The receptor was isolated from a woman aged 55-69 years with COVID-19, enrolled during active disease. The sequenced sample consisted of peripheral blood.

The CDR3 DNA reads as TGTGCCAGCAGCGTACGGACAGGGTGGGGATCCGGGGAGCTGTTTTTT. Translation: CASSVRTGWGSGELFF. The chain has TRBV28 and TRBJ2-2; 8 nucleotides match TRBD1. J was trimmed by 6 bases and V by 6 bases; bases with no gene match: 12. Per germline, CDR1 MDHEN and CDR2 SYDVKM. This CDR3 has 16 residues.